The clone carrying this TCR beta chain was observed once. Its specificity is unknown. These data originate in a study of PD-1 blockade in classical Hodgkin lymphoma. This CDR3 region has 14 residues. Trimming at V came to 7 bases and at J to 1 base, leaving 8 bases not matched to a gene. From germline, CDR1 is SGDLS and CDR2 YYNGEE. Here immunoSEQ multiplex PCR was the method, and the copy in TCRdb shows in-frame clones only, minus some. The top ten hold around 0.79% of the sample, which has fewer than 40,000 clones, 84% seen once. Study-wide points: Healthy donors reportedly exceeded newly diagnosed patients in baseline TCR diversity. Newly diagnosed and completely responding patients shared comparable baseline diversity.

The time point: cycle 4 day 1 (C4D1), after 5 to 7 weeks of nivolumab. All the patients suffered relapse after autologous stem cell transplantation, and brentuximab vedotin exposure differed. Purification of CD4+ T cells from thawed PBMCs was performed via magnetic negative selection. Material: CD4+ T cells from blood, obtained before the fourth cycle of nivolumab. This rearrangement joins TRBV9 to TRBJ2-7, with TRBD2 matching over 7 bases. The sequence came from a human donor with classical Hodgkin lymphoma. The CDR3 spells CASSLGGTSYEQYF. DNA of the CDR3: TGTGCCAGCTCCCTGGGGGGGACGTCCTACGAGCAGTACTTC.